This T cell receptor (beta chain) derives from a study of T cells in Graves' hyperthyroidism and ophthalmopathy. The investigators amplified TCR beta CDR3 regions from RNA transcripts. The study used the HTBI primer set for a first-round RT-PCR of the TCR CDR3. Each CDR3 protein is one row after TCRdb ran MiXCR on the multiplex PCR reads. The sample includes 270,000 or so distinct CDR3 sequences, 20% to 25% of them seen just once. The table lists this clonotype with many counts. Its antigen is not known. General study findings and limits: Stable hyperthyroidism and ophthalmopathy were separated using 13 V-J signatures.

V was pared by 5 bases and J by 2 bases, with 5 bases of the junction left unmatched. Germline lookup yields CDR1 MDHEN and CDR2 SYDVKM. The length of the CDR3 is 15 residues. The sample taken for sequencing was blood. The source of this sequence is a middle-aged man with Graves' hyperthyroidism that later progressed to Graves' ophthalmopathy. The gene calls are TRBV28 and TRBJ2-7, with 11 positions matching TRBD1. The chain's CDR3 is CASSLQGQGAYEQYF. CDR3 sequence (DNA): TGTGCCAGCAGTCTACAGGGACAGGGGGCCTACGAGCAGTACTTC.